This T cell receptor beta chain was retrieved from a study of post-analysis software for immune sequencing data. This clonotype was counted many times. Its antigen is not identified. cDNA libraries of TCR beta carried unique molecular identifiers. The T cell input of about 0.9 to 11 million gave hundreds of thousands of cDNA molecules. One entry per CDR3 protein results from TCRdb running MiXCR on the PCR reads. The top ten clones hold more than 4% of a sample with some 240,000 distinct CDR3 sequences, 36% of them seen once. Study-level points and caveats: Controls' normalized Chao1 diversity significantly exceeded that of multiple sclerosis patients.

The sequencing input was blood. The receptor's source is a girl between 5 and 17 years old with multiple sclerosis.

DNA for the CDR3: TGTGCCAGCAGCCATCAGGAGGCCTACTCCCTGAGCACAGATACGCAGTATTTT. Amino acids: CASSHQEAYSLSTDTQYF. V usage is TRBV25-1 and J usage is TRBJ2-3, with D perhaps TRBD2 (5 bases). CDR1 MGHDK and CDR2 SYGVNS come from the germline V gene. The ends were cut back, 6 bases at V and 0 bases at J, with 22 bases in the middle. The CDR3 consists of 18 residues.